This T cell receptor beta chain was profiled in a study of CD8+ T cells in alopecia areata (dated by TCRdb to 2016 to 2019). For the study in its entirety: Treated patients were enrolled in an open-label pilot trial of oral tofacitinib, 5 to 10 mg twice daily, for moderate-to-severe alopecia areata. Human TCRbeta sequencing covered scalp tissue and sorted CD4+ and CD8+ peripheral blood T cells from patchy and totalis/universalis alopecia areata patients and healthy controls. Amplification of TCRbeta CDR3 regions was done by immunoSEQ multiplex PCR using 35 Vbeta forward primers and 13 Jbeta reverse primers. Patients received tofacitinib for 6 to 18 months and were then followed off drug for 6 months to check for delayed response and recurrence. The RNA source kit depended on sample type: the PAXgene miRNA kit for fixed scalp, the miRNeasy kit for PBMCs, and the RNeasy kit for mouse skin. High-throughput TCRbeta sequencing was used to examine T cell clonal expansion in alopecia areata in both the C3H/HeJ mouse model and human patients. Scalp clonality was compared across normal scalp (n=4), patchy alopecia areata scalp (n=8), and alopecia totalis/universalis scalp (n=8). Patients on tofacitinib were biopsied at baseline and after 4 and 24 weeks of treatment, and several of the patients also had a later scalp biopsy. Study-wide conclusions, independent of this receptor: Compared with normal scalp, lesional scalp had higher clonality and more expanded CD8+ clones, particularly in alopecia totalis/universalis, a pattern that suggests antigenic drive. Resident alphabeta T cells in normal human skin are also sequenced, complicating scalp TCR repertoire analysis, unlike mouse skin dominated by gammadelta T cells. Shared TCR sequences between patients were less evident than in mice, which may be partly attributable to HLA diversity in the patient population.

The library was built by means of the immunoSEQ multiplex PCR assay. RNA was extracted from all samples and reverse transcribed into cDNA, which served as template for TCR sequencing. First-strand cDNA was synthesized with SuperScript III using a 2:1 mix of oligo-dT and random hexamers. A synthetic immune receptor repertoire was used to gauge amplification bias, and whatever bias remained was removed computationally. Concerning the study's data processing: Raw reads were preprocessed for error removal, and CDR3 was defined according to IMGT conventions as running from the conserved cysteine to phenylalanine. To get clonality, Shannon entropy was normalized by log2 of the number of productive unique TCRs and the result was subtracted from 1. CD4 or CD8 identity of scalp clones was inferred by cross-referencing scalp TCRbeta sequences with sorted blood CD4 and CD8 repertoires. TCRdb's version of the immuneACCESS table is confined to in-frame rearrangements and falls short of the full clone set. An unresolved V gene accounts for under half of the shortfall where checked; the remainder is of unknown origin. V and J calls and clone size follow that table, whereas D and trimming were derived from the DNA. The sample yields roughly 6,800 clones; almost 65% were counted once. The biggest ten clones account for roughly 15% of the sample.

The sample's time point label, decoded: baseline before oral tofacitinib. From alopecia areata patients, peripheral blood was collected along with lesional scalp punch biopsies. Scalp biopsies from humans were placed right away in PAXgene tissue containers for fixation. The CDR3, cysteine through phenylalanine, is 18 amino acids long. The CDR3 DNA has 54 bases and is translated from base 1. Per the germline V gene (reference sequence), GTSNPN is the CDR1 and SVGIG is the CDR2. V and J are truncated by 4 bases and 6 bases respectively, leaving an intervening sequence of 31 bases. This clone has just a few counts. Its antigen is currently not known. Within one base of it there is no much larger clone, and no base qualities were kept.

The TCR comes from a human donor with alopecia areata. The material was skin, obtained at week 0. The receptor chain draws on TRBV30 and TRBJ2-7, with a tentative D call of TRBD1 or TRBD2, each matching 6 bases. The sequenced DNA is TGTGCCTGGACATCAGACGCTTTCGGGGGCGTAGCTTGGGGCGAGCAGTACTTC. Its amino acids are CAWTSDAFGGVAWGEQYF.